This TCR beta chain was recovered during a study of T-cell memory formation after mild COVID-19. TCRdb re-called the 5' RACE reads with MiXCR, one entry per CDR3 protein. The repertoire consists of a few hundred thousand distinct CDR3 sequences, with 7.5% to 10% occurring once and the leading ten covering approximately 20%. This CDR3 is 14 amino acids long. V trimming: 7 bases; J trimming: 2 bases; junction bases outside the gene matches: 3. Germline V gene data show CDR1 as KGHDR and CDR2 as SFDVKD. A note on this clonotype: Its specificity is not known.

Findings and limits, study-wide: There was a balanced CD4/CD8 profile in clones contracting day 15 to 85, and later expanders leaned CD4+. CM and EM subsets held most contracting CD4+ clones; EMRA held CD8+ ones. Proof of SARS-CoV-2 specificity was absent for the second-wave clones that crested on day 37. Pre-infection memory already had some responding clones, implying cross-reactive memory joined.

This TCR derives from a man aged 18 to 30 who had mild COVID-19 (a few samples of this study predate the infection). Cell type and time point are not known. The chain links TRBV24-1 to TRBJ2-3, with 9 bases that match TRBD1. The sequencing sample was made of PBMCs or a T cell subset sorted from them (not recorded which). CDR3 in DNA: TGTGCCACCAGGGGGACAGGGAACACAGATACGCAGTATTTT. This gives the protein CATRGTGNTDTQYF.